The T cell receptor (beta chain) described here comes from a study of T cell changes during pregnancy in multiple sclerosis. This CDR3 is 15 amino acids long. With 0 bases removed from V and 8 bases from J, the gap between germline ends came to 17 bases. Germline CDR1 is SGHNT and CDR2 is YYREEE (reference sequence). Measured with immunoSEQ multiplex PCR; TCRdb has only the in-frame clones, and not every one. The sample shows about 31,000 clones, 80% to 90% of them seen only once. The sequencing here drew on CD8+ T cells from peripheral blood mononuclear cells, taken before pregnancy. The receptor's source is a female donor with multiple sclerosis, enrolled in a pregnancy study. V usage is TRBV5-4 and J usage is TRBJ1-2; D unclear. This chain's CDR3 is CASSLAWEEGGGYTF. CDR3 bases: TGTGCCAGCAGCTTGGCCTGGGAGGAGGGAGGCGGCTACACCTTC.